This T cell receptor beta chain was retrieved from a study of T cells expressing NK-cell markers. Whole-study context: Obtained from sorted CD3+CD56+NKG2C+, CD3+CD56+NKG2C- and CD3+CD56-NKG2C+ T cells were the TCR beta repertoires. Regarding the study as a whole: Uncertainty persisted over the HCMV specificity of expanded NKG2C+ T cell clones. Roughly 6 donors showed dominant NKG2C+ clonotypes comprising about 1.0-8% of their CD8+ T cells.

As concerns this clonotype: Antigen: not known.

CDR3 length: 13 amino acids. Germline CDR1 LNHDA, CDR2 SQIVND (reference sequence). TCRdb re-called the 5' RACE reads, yielding one record per CDR3 amino acid sequence without DNA. This listing includes 150,000 to 180,000 distinct CDR3 sequences. Input material: blood T cells: a sorted CD56 or NKG2C T cell subset, CD4+ or CD8+ T cells, or bulk PBMC T cells (not recorded which). The genes are TRBV19 and TRBJ2-7; absent DNA, TCRdb's TRBD2 call cannot be checked. The TCR originated in a woman aged 45 to 65 in good health. CDR3 sequence reads: CASSIVKGGEQYF.